The sequence of this TCR beta chain was determined in a study of blood T cells in healthy people across ages. The CDR3 consists of 15 residues. V was pared by 7 bases and J by 2 bases, with 15 bases between. Germline V gene lookup returns CDR1 ENHRY and CDR2 SYGVKD. Comment on this clonotype: Its matching antigen is unknown.

Study-level points and caveats: Per-million-T-cell TCR beta diversity fell roughly linearly with age. Both naive CD4+ cell counts and diversity were greater in long-lived donors than in aged donors.

A J-beta primer mix and a sample-barcoded 5' primer were used in a second PCR of roughly 6 to 12 cycles. CDR3-containing paired-end reads numbered at least 2.5 million in each sample. Via MiXCR, TCRdb re-called the 5' RACE reads, giving one row per CDR3 protein. The repertoire holds roughly 410,000 distinct CDR3 sequences, 52% seen once, with under 65% in the top ten. The chain recombines TRBV10-3 with TRBJ2-1, with D perhaps TRBD1 or TRBD2 (5 bases each). The clonotype comes from a man in his sixties in good health. The sample was blood. In DNA, the CDR3 is TGTGCCATCACCAACCGGGACGGACCCTACAATGAGCAGTTCTTC. Translation gives CAITNRDGPYNEQFF.